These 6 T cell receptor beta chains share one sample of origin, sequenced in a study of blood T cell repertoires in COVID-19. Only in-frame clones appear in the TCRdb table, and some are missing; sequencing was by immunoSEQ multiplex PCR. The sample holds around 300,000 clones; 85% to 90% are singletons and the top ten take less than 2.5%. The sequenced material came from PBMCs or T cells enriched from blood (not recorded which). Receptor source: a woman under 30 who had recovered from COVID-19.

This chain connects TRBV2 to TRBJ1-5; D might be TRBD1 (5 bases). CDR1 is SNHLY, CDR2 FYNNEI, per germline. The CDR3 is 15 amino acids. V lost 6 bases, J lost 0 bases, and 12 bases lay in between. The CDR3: CASSRGDVSNQPQHF. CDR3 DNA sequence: TGTGCCAGCAGCCGGGGGGACGTTAGCAATCAGCCCCAGCATTTT.

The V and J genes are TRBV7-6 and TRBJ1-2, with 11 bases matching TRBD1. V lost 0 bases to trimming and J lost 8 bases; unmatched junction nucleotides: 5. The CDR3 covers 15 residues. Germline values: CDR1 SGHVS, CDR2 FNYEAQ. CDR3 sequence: CASSLALGQGGGYTF. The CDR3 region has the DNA TGTGCCAGCAGCTTAGCATTGGGACAGGGGGGAGGCTACACCTTC. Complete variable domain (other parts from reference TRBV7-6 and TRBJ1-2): GAGVSQSPRYKVTKRGQDVALRCDPISGHVSLYWYRQALGQGPEFLTYFNYEAQQDKSGLPNDRFSAERPEGSISTLTIQRTEQRDSAMYRCASSLALGQGGGYTFGSGTRLTVV.

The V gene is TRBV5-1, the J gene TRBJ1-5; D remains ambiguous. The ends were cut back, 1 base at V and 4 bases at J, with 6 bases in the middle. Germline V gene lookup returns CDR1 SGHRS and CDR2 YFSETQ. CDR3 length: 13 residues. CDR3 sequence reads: CASSLYGNQPQHF. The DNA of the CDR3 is TGCGCCAGCAGCTTGTACGGTAATCAGCCCCAGCATTTT.

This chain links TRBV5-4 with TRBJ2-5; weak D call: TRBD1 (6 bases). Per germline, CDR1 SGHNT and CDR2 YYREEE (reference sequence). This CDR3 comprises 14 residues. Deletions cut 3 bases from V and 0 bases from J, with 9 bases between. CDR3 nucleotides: TGTGCCAGCAGCTGGACAGCCGACCAAGAGACCCAGTACTTC. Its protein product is CASSWTADQETQYF.

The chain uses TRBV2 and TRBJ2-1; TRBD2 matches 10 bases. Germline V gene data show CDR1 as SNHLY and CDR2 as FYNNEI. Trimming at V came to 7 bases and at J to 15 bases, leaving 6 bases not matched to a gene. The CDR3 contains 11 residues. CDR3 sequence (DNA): TGTGCCAGCACCCTAGCGGGGGCCCCGTTCTTC. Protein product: CASTLAGAPFF.

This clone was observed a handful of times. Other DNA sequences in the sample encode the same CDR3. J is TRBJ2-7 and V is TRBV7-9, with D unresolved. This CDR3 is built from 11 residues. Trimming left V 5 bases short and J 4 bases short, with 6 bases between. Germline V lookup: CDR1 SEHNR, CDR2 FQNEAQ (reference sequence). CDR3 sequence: CASSPLYEQYF. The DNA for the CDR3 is TGTGCCAGCAGCCCCTTGTACGAGCAGTACTTC.